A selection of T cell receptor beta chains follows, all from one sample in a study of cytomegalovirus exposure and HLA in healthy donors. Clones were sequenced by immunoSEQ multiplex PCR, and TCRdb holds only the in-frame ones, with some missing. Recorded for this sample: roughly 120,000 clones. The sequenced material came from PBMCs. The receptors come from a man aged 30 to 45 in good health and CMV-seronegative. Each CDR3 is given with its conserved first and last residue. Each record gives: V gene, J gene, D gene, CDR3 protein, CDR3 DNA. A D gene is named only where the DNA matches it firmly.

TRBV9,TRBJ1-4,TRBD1,CASSRGQANEKLFF,TGTGCCAGCAGCCGGGGACAGGCTAATGAAAAACTGTTTTTT
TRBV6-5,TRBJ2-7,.,CASRKDSREQYF,TGTGCCAGCAGAAAAGATAGTCGGGAGCAGTACTTC
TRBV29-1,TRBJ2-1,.,CSVRRGAGYNEQFF,TGCAGCGTTCGCAGGGGCGCGGGTTACAATGAGCAGTTCTTC
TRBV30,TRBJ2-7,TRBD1,CAWSQDRVGGRQYF,TGTGCCTGGAGTCAGGACAGGGTGGGGGGTAGGCAGTACTTC
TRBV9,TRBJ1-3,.,CASSAPGHFSGNTIYF,TGTGCCAGCAGCGCGCCCGGACACTTCTCTGGAAACACCATATATTTT
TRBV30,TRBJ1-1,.,CAGSGGATEAFF,TGTGCCGGCAGCGGGGGGGCCACTGAAGCTTTCTTT
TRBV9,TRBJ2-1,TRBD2,CASSGAGNSYNEQFF,TGTGCCAGCAGCGGAGCGGGAAACTCCTACAATGAGCAGTTCTTC
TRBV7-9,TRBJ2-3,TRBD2,CASSLGRLAGVTDTQYF,TGTGCCAGCAGCTTAGGTAGACTAGCGGGGGTCACAGATACGCAGTATTTT
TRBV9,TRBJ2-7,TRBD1,CASSDGTGFHEQYF,TGTGCCAGCAGCGACGGGACAGGGTTCCACGAGCAGTACTTC
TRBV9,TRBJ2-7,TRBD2,CASSPSVTSGSYEQYF,TGTGCCAGCAGCCCCTCGGTAACTAGCGGCTCCTACGAGCAGTACTTC
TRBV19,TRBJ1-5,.,CASSSDRNQPQHF,TGTGCCAGTAGTAGCGACAGAAATCAGCCCCAGCATTTT
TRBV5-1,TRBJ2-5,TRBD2,CASSVGLATIQETQYF,TGCGCCAGCAGCGTGGGACTAGCGACAATTCAAGAGACCCAGTACTTC
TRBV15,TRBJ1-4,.,CATSRDRALSNEKLFF,TGTGCCACCAGCAGAGACAGGGCCCTAAGCAATGAAAAACTGTTTTTT
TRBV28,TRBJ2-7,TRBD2,CASRPGTNTYEQYF,TGTGCCAGCCGCCCCGGGACTAATACCTACGAGCAGTACTTC
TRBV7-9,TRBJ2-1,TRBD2,CASSLPPSIILAGNEQFF,TGTGCCAGCAGCTTACCCCCCAGTATCATACTAGCGGGCAATGAGCAGTTCTTC
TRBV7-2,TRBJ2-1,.,CASSLVNEQFF,TGTGCCAGCAGCTTAGTAAATGAGCAGTTCTTC
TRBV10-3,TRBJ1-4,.,CAISQGAQGSFEKLFF,TGTGCCATCAGCCAAGGAGCACAGGGTTCGTTCGAAAAACTGTTTTTT
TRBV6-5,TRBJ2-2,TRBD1,CASSRGTGGAGELFF,TGTGCCAGCAGCCGCGGGACAGGGGGCGCCGGGGAGCTGTTTTTT
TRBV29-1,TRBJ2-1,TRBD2,CSVAGTNFPNEQFF,TGCAGCGTCGCCGGGACTAACTTTCCCAATGAGCAGTTCTTC
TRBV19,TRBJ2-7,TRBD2,CASSRLAGNEQYF,TGTGCCAGTAGCAGACTAGCGGGAAACGAGCAGTACTTC
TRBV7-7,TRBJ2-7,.,CASSLTDSYEQYF,TGTGCCAGCAGCTTGACAGACTCCTACGAGCAGTACTTC
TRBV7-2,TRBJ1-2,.,CASSPQGRRGYTF,TGTGCCAGCAGCCCCCAGGGCAGGCGAGGCTACACCTTC
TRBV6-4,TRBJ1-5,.,CASTPWGGVQPQHF,TGTGCCAGCACTCCCTGGGGGGGCGTTCAGCCCCAGCATTTT
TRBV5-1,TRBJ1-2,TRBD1,CASSLPDRANLDGYTF,TGCGCCAGCAGCTTACCGGACAGGGCCAATCTTGATGGCTACACCTTC
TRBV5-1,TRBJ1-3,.,CASSLSGASGNTIYF,TGCGCCAGCAGCCTATCAGGGGCGTCTGGAAACACCATATATTTT
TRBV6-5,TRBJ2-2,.,CASSYSAAANTGELFF,TGTGCCAGCAGTTACTCGGCGGCGGCGAACACCGGGGAGCTGTTTTTT
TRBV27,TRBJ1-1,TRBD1,CASSRTGIGGTEAFF,TGTGCCAGCAGTCGGACAGGGATTGGTGGCACTGAAGCTTTCTTT
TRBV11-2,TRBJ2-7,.,CASSLPVGGSNYEQYF,TGTGCCAGCAGCTTACCGGTAGGAGGTAGCAACTACGAGCAGTACTTC
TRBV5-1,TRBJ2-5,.,CASSLAQDQETQYF,TGCGCCAGCAGCTTGGCTCAGGACCAAGAGACCCAGTACTTC
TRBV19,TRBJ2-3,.,CASRGDTTDTQYF,TGTGCCAGTAGGGGAGATACCACAGATACGCAGTATTTT
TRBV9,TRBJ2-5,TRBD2,CASSPHPLAGDQETQYF,TGTGCCAGCAGCCCGCACCCTCTAGCGGGGGACCAAGAGACCCAGTACTTC
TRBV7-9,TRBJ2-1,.,CASSLEIGEQFF,TGTGCCAGCAGCTTAGAGATCGGTGAGCAGTTCTTC
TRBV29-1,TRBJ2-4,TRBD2,CSVELAGVGIQYF,TGCAGCGTTGAGCTAGCGGGCGTTGGCATTCAGTACTTC
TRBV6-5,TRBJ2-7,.,CASSYGGNSNEQYF,TGTGCCAGCAGTTACGGGGGCAATAGCAACGAGCAGTACTTC
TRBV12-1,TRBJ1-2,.,CASSLRTGRIPPYGYTF,TGTGCCAGCAGCCTAAGGACAGGTCGAATTCCACCTTATGGCTACACCTTC
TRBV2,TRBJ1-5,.,CASSDPQGSQPQHF,TGTGCCAGCAGTGACCCCCAGGGGAGTCAGCCCCAGCATTTT
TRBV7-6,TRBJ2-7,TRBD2,CASSLAGGPGEQYF,TGTGCCAGCAGCTTAGCGGGAGGGCCTGGCGAGCAGTACTTC
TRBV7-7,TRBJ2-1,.,CASSLGPRDEQFF,TGTGCTAGCAGCTTGGGGCCGCGGGACGAGCAGTTCTTC
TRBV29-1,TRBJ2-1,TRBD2,CSVTSGEAGYNEQFF,TGCAGCGTGACTAGCGGGGAAGCGGGCTACAATGAGCAGTTCTTC
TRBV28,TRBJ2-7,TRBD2,CASSSPHPGNRLAGGGEQYF,TGTGCCAGCAGTTCCCCCCACCCGGGAAACCGACTAGCGGGAGGAGGCGAGCAGTACTTC
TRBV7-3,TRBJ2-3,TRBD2,CASSFGTSGRGDTQYF,TGTGCCAGCAGCTTCGGCACTAGCGGGAGGGGGGATACGCAGTATTTT
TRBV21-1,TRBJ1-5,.,CASRTGAPSRQPQHF,TGTGCCAGCAGGACAGGGGCTCCCTCGCGTCAGCCCCAGCATTTT
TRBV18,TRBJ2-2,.,CASSPRFGGTGELFF,TGTGCCAGCTCACCACGGTTCGGCGGGACCGGGGAGCTGTTTTTT
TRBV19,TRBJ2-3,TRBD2,CASRAGELTDTQYF,TGTGCCAGTCGGGCGGGAGAGCTCACAGATACGCAGTATTTT
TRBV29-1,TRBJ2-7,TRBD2,CSVTGTSGSSFEQYF,TGCAGCGTCACCGGGACTAGCGGGAGTTCGTTCGAGCAGTACTTC
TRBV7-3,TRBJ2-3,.,CASSLVGPTDTQYF,TGTGCCAGCAGCTTAGTGGGCCCCACAGATACGCAGTATTTT
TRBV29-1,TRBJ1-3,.,CSVEQGKDTIYF,TGCAGCGTTGAACAGGGGAAGGACACCATATATTTT
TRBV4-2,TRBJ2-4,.,CASSQEPGRLAKNIQYF,TGTGCCAGCAGCCAAGAGCCAGGGCGACTAGCCAAAAACATTCAGTACTTC
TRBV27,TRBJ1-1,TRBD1,CASSPQGISEAFF,TGTGCCAGCAGTCCACAGGGGATTTCTGAAGCTTTCTTT
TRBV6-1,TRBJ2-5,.,CASVIGETQYF,TGTGCCAGCGTTATCGGAGAGACCCAGTACTTC
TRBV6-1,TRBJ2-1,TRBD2,CATLPPGTTFAQQFF,TGTGCCACCCTCCCACCCGGGACTACCTTCGCACAGCAGTTCTTC
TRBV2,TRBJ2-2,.,CASSERQTGELFF,TGTGCCAGCAGTGAGCGACAGACCGGGGAGCTGTTTTTT